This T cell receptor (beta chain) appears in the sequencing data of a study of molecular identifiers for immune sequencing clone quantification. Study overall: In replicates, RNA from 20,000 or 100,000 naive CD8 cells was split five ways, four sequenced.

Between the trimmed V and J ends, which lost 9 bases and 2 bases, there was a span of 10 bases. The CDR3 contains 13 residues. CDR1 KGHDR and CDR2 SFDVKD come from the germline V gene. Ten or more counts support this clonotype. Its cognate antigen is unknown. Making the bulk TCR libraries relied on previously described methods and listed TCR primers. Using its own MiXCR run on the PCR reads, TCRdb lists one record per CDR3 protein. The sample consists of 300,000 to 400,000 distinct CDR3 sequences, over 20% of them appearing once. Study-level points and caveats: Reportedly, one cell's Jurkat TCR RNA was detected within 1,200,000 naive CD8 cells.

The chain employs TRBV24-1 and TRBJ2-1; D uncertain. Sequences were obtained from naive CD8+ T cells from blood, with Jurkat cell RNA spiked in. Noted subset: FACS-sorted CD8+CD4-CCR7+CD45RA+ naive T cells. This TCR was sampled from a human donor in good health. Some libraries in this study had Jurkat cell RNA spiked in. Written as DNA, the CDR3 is TGTGCCACCGCGGAACTCACCTACAATGAGCAGTTCTTC. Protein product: CATAELTYNEQFF.